The clone carrying this TCR beta chain has just a few counts. The data originate from a study of blood T cell repertoires in COVID-19. Study details: Italy, Spain and the United States were the sources of the convalescent and acute COVID-19 samples. In each case, the material was cDNA or gDNA derived from T cells, B-cell-depleted T cells, or PBMCs.

Original processing notes: The authors estimated nucleated cell counts from reference gene primer amplification. TCRdb's table, derived via immunoSEQ multiplex PCR, lists solely in-frame clones and lacks some. V, J and clone size were drawn from that table, and D and trimming were deduced from the DNA. This sample carries approximately 230,000 clones, about four fifths of them seen once, and the ten largest clones take about 9.6%. The source is a man older than 75 with acute or convalescent COVID-19. The sequenced sample was peripheral blood.

CDR3 loop: CASSPYSNSYEQYF. In DNA, the CDR3 is TGTGCCAGTAGCCCCTACAGCAACTCCTACGAGCAGTACTTC. This chain links TRBV19 with TRBJ2-7; D unclear. CDR1 is LNHDA, CDR2 SQIVND, per germline (reference sequence). Trimming cost V 6 bases and J 0 bases, with 12 bases left between them. The CDR3 spans 14 residues.